One sample yielded the 32 T cell receptor beta chains listed below, sequenced in a study of cytotoxic CD8 clonotypes in ibrutinib-treated CLL. This table comes from immunoSEQ multiplex PCR, and its TCRdb copy is limited to in-frame clones, with some not included. Of roughly 15,000 clones in the sample, 70% to 90% were seen once. This sample comprised PBMCs, obtained before ibrutinib treatment. The receptors shown here come from a human donor with chronic lymphocytic leukemia.

This sequence joins TRBV7-9 and TRBJ2-2; D unresolved. V was trimmed by 11 bases and J by 6 bases, leaving 7 bases between them. This CDR3 is built from 10 residues. Germline V lookup: CDR1 SEHNR, CDR2 FQNEAQ (reference sequence). Here the CDR3 reads CAYGPGELFF. The CDR3, as DNA: TGTGCCTATGGGCCCGGGGAGCTGTTTTTT.

The V gene is TRBV27, the J gene TRBJ2-2; no clear D. This CDR3 comprises 17 residues. The V and J ends lost 1 base and 6 bases respectively, with 18 bases between them. CDR1 and CDR2 (germline): MNHEY, SMNVEV (reference sequence). CDR3: CASSLFPRDSSAGELFF. Here the CDR3 DNA reads TGTGCCAGCAGTTTATTCCCTCGTGATAGCTCGGCCGGGGAGCTGTTTTTT.

This clone showed up just once. The chain recombines TRBV18 with TRBJ2-3; the match to TRBD1 covers 7 bases. V trimming: 3 bases; J trimming: 2 bases; junction bases outside the gene matches: 11. Looked up from germline, CDR1 is KGHSH and CDR2 is LQKENI. The CDR3 is 17 residues long. DNA for the CDR3: TGTGCCAGCTCACCGGTGTTTAGGGACAGAAACACAGATACGCAGTATTTT. Translation: CASSPVFRDRNTDTQYF.

The rearrangement joins TRBV5-8 to TRBJ1-4, with 10 positions matching TRBD1. There are 15 residues in the CDR3. The germline V gene encodes CDR1 SGHTS and CDR2 YDEGEE. The junction had 6 bases not matched to a gene; V was cut back by 5 bases and J by 5 bases. CDR3 DNA: TGTGCCAGCAGTTTGACAGGGGGCGGGAATGAAAAACTGTTTTTT. Translated: CASSLTGGGNEKLFF.

This clone came up a few times. The chain links TRBV25-1 to TRBJ1-4; maybe TRBD1 (6 bases). Germline CDR1 is MGHDK and CDR2 is SYGVNS. This CDR3 spans 15 amino acids. Trimming took 6 bases from V and 6 from J, leaving 17 bases between them. CDR3 residues: CASRGAWEVDEKLFF. The DNA for the CDR3 is TGTGCCAGCAGGGGGGCTTGGGAGGTTGATGAAAAACTGTTTTTT.

The chain recombines TRBV19 with TRBJ1-1; perhaps TRBD1 as D (5 bases). The CDR3 runs 15 residues. V lost 2 bases and J lost 1, with 11 bases in between. Germline lookup yields CDR1 LNHDA and CDR2 SQIVND (reference sequence). As DNA, the CDR3 is TGTGCCAGTAGTATAAGGGGAGGGGCGAACACTGAAGCTTTCTTT. Translation gives CASSIRGGANTEAFF.

The genes are TRBV21-1 and TRBJ1-5. TRBV21-1 is a known pseudogene. The CDR3 runs 14 residues. Here the CDR3 reads CASSKDGGGKPQHF. CDR3 sequence (DNA): TGTGCCAGCAGCAAAGACGGGGGAGGGAAGCCCCAGCATTTT.

The V and J genes are TRBV27 and TRBJ2-1; the D gene is possibly TRBD1 (7 bases). Trimming took 5 bases from V and 7 from J, leaving 12 bases between them. The CDR3 sequence is 13 residues long. CDR1 and CDR2 from the germline V gene are MNHEY and SMNVEV (reference sequence). In DNA, the CDR3 is TGTGCCAGCAGTGGGGCAGGGGGGAATGAGCAGTTCTTC. This sequence encodes CASSGAGGNEQFF.

The chain couples TRBV11-3 to TRBJ2-3; 10 bases line up with TRBD1. The CDR3 loop spans 15 amino acids. Germline CDR1 reads SGHNT; CDR2 reads YENEEA. The ends lost 1 base at V and 4 bases at J; junction bases unmatched: 2. The CDR3 reads CASSLGQGASDTQYF. CDR3 nucleotide sequence: TGTGCCAGCAGCTTAGGACAGGGGGCGTCAGATACGCAGTATTTT.

The chain combines TRBV13 with TRBJ2-1; D is possibly TRBD2 (6 bases). Trimming shortened V by 1 base and J by 7 bases, and 11 bases separated the two germline ends. The CDR3 is 14 amino acids. From germline, CDR1 is PRHDT and CDR2 FYEKMQ (reference sequence). The CDR3 loop reads CASSLVRGGNEQFF. DNA for the CDR3: TGTGCCAGCAGCTTAGTGCGGGGCGGGAATGAGCAGTTCTTC.

This chain uses TRBV30 with TRBJ1-5; 7 nucleotides agree with TRBD1. The CDR3 spans 13 residues. V lost 4 bases and J lost 7; bases outside the gene matches: 7. Looked up from germline, CDR1 is GTSNPN and CDR2 is SVGIG (reference sequence). DNA of the CDR3: TGTGCCTGGACAGACAGGGATGGCCAGCCCCAGCATTTT. Translated, it gives CAWTDRDGQPQHF.

The V and J genes are TRBV6-5 and TRBJ2-7; D may be TRBD2 (7 bases). V shed 7 bases and J shed 1 base, with 14 bases lying between them. Germline CDR1 is MNHEY and CDR2 is SVGAGI. The CDR3 covers 14 residues. The CDR3 region is CASKKKGGSYEQYF. The CDR3 DNA sequence: TGTGCCAGCAAAAAGAAGGGGGGGTCCTACGAGCAGTACTTC.

The chain is built from TRBV28 and TRBJ2-5; 8 bases line up with TRBD1. The CDR3 contains 16 residues. The V segment lost 3 bases and the J segment 2 bases; nucleotides outside the gene matches: 8. Germline V lookup: CDR1 MDHEN, CDR2 SYDVKM. The CDR3 spells CASSLVTGVAQETQYF. In DNA form, the CDR3 reads TGTGCCAGCAGTTTGGTGACAGGGGTCGCGCAAGAGACCCAGTACTTC.

In this sample, this clone turned up a few times. The CDR3 sequence: CASSLDGTKAFF. CDR3 coding DNA: TGCGCCAGCAGCTTGGATGGGACTAAAGCTTTCTTT. The J gene is TRBJ1-1, the V gene TRBV5-1; D might be TRBD1 (5 bases). V lost 0 bases and J lost 9, with 9 bases in between. The CDR3 is made up of 12 amino acids. Germline values: CDR1 SGHRS, CDR2 YFSETQ.

The chain joins TRBV28 to TRBJ1-5; D remains unclear. Germline CDR1 reads MDHEN; CDR2 reads SYDVKM. V was pared by 6 bases and J by 6 bases, with 6 bases between. This CDR3 region has 11 residues. This CDR3 is CASSGSQPQHF. DNA of the CDR3: TGTGCCAGCAGCGGGAGTCAGCCCCAGCATTTT.

This clone was seen a handful of times. The chain has TRBV5-1 and TRBJ1-1; 9 bases match TRBD1. After removal of 4 bases from V and 3 bases from J, the junction contained 4 bases not matched to a gene. The CDR3 is 14 amino acids. From germline, CDR1 is SGHRS and CDR2 YFSETQ. CDR3 DNA sequence: TGCGCCAGCAGCGGGACAGGGTGGGACACTGAAGCTTTCTTT. It specifies CASSGTGWDTEAFF.

This clone came up once. The chain recombines TRBV7-2 with TRBJ2-1; D remains unclear. Trimming stripped 5 bases from V and 6 bases from J, with 8 bases between. CDR3 size: 12 residues. Germline V gene lookup returns CDR1 SGHTA and CDR2 FQGNSA. The CDR3 reads CASSPNSNEQFF. CDR3 nucleotides: TGTGCCAGCAGCCCCAACAGCAATGAGCAGTTCTTC.

The V gene is TRBV15, the J gene TRBJ2-7, with D possibly being TRBD1 (6 bases). The CDR3 extends over 14 amino acids. V dropped 0 bases and J dropped 7 bases, with 13 bases sitting between them. Germline CDR1 and CDR2: LNHNV and YYDKDF (reference sequence). DNA for the CDR3: TGTGCCACCAGCAGAGATAGGCAGGGGTGGGAGCAGTACTTC. Translated: CATSRDRQGWEQYF.

V and J are TRBV7-2 and TRBJ2-1, with 13 bases that match TRBD2. The CDR3 consists of 14 residues. Germline CDR1 SGHTA, CDR2 FQGNSA. The V and J ends lost 4 bases and 11 bases, in that order; junction bases with no gene match: 5. The CDR3 bases are TGTGCCAGCAGCTCGACTAGCGGGGGGTTTCAGCAGTTCTTC. Amino acids: CASSSTSGGFQQFF.

V usage is TRBV7-8 and J usage is TRBJ1-1, with 7 nucleotides matching TRBD1. V was pared by 1 base and J by 2 bases, with 1 base of the junction left unmatched. The germline gives CDR1 SGHVS, CDR2 FQNEAQ. The CDR3 is made up of 14 amino acids. The CDR3, as DNA: TGTGCCAGCAGCTTAGTAGGGGGCAACACTGAAGCTTTCTTT. This gives the protein CASSLVGGNTEAFF.

This clone was detected only a few times. The chain carries TRBV4-1 and TRBJ2-4, with 7 nucleotides matching TRBD2. CDR1 MGHRA and CDR2 YSYEKL come from the germline V gene. The CDR3 contains 15 residues. With V trimmed by 1 base and J by 2 bases, 2 bases remained unmatched. The chain's CDR3 is CASSQGLAPKNIQYF. The CDR3 bases are TGCGCCAGCAGCCAAGGACTAGCTCCCAAAAACATTCAGTACTTC.

The chain combines TRBV7-9 with TRBJ1-5; no reliable D call. Germline loops: CDR1 SEHNR, CDR2 FQNEAQ (reference sequence). The CDR3 is 14 amino acids. V dropped 3 bases and J dropped 4 bases, with 10 bases sitting between them. The CDR3 reads CASSLLGGNQPQHF. CDR3 bases: TGTGCCAGCAGCTTGCTTGGAGGGAATCAGCCCCAGCATTTT.

The gene calls are TRBV7-9 and TRBJ2-1, with no clear D. The CDR3 is 11 amino acids. V lost 5 bases, J lost 12 bases, and 11 bases lay in between. Looked up from germline, CDR1 is SEHNR and CDR2 is FQNEAQ (reference sequence). CDR3 DNA: TGTGCCAGCAGCCGTATGCAGATGCAGTTCTTC. Its translation: CASSRMQMQFF.

This chain joins TRBV11-1 and TRBJ2-5; 7 nucleotides match TRBD1. Trimming at V came to 3 bases and at J to 1 base, leaving 11 bases not matched to a gene. CDR3 length equals 17 residues. Germline V gene lookup returns CDR1 SGHAT and CDR2 FQDESV (reference sequence). For the CDR3, the DNA is TGTGCCAGCAGCTTGGGCCTGGGGACAGCTTCCCAAGAGACCCAGTACTTC. Amino acid sequence: CASSLGLGTASQETQYF.

CDR3 in amino acids: CASSLALADYNEQFF. In DNA, the CDR3 is TGCGCCAGCAGCTTGGCCCTAGCGGACTACAATGAGCAGTTCTTC. The V and J genes are TRBV5-1 and TRBJ2-1, with 7 positions matching TRBD2. The CDR3 totals 15 residues. V shed 0 bases and J 3 bases; nucleotides not matched to a gene: 3. Germline V CDR1 and CDR2: SGHRS, YFSETQ.

This sequence joins TRBV7-9 and TRBJ1-2, with D maybe TRBD1 (6 bases). Trimming removed 5 bases at V and 8 bases at J, with 15 bases between. CDR1 is SEHNR, CDR2 FQNEAQ, per germline (reference sequence). The CDR3 covers 13 residues. In DNA form, the CDR3 reads TGTGCCAGCAGCCCAACGGGGGCGTTCGGCTACACCTTC. It encodes CASSPTGAFGYTF.

This rearrangement joins TRBV19 to TRBJ1-1; TRBD1 is a possible D gene (5 bases). Trimming removed 3 bases from V and 4 bases from J, with 12 bases in between. There are 14 residues in the CDR3. CDR1 is LNHDA, CDR2 SQIVND, per germline (reference sequence). CDR3: CASSMRGAGTEAFF. The DNA of the CDR3 is TGTGCCAGTAGTATGCGAGGGGCGGGCACTGAAGCTTTCTTT.

The CDR3 sequence is CASSPSGKNNEQFF. The CDR3 DNA sequence: TGTGCCAGCAGCCCTAGCGGGAAGAACAATGAGCAGTTCTTC. The chain uses TRBV2 and TRBJ2-1, with 9 bases identical to TRBD2. The CDR3 covers 14 residues. The germline V gene encodes CDR1 SNHLY and CDR2 FYNNEI. Trimming removed 6 bases from V and 5 bases from J; junction bases left unmatched: 5.

The chain carries TRBV6-5 and TRBJ1-6; D ambiguous. CDR3 size: 13 residues. CDR1 MNHEY and CDR2 SVGAGI come from the germline V gene. V shed 8 bases and J shed 0 bases, with 5 bases lying between them. The CDR3: CASSSSYNSPLHF. The CDR3 coding sequence is TGTGCCAGCTCGAGCTCCTATAATTCACCCCTCCACTTT.

The chain combines TRBV28 with TRBJ1-1, with a tentative D call TRBD1 (6 bases). Germline-derived CDR1 and CDR2 are MDHEN and SYDVKM. Trimming shortened V by 6 bases and J by 1 base, and 18 bases separated the two germline ends. The CDR3 has 16 residues. In DNA, the CDR3 is TGTGCCAGCAGCTTCCCGGGGGGCAGGGGGAACACTGAAGCTTTCTTT. Translation gives CASSFPGGRGNTEAFF.

J is TRBJ1-3 and V is TRBV2; no clear D. This CDR3 spans 16 amino acids. Germline loops: CDR1 SNHLY, CDR2 FYNNEI. V shed 2 bases and J shed 2 bases, with 13 bases lying between them. The CDR3 DNA sequence: TGTGCCAGCAGTGAATACGGGGAGCCTGCTGGAAACACCATATATTTT. This codes for CASSEYGEPAGNTIYF.

A single count supports this clone. This sequence joins TRBV7-9 and TRBJ1-3; D remains unclear. CDR3 length equals 12 residues. The V end was cut by 6 bases, the J end by 1 base, with 4 bases between. Germline V gives CDR1 SEHNR, CDR2 FQNEAQ (reference sequence). Here the CDR3 reads CASRQSGNTIYF. The CDR3 nucleotides are TGTGCCAGCAGACAGTCTGGAAACACCATATATTTT.